These 7 T cell receptor beta chains originate from one sample sequenced in a study of cytomegalovirus exposure and HLA in healthy donors. The PCR used 60 Vbeta and 13 Jbeta primers. Libraries were prepared by immunoSEQ multiplex PCR; TCRdb keeps only in-frame clonotypes and omits some of them. The data contain 100,000 or so clones, approximately 80% of them singletons. Input material: PBMCs. Receptors originate from a man between 25 and 39 years old in good health and CMV-seronegative.

As regards this clone: Since no conserved phenylalanine or tryptophan closes the CDR3, a read error is the likely cause. The V gene is TRBV28, the J gene TRBJ2-2; possible D gene TRBD2, 6 bases. The germline gives CDR1 MDHEN, CDR2 SYDVKM. This CDR3 contains 13 residues. V was trimmed by 6 bases and J by 6 bases, leaving 11 bases between them. Here the CDR3 reads CASRPTGAGELFV. CDR3 sequence (DNA): TGTGCCAGCAGACCTACGGGAGCCGGGGAGCTGTTTGTT.

V and J are TRBV4-1 and TRBJ2-7; D is unresolved. Germline V gene lookup returns CDR1 MGHRA and CDR2 YSYEKL. The germline V and J ends were trimmed by 0 bases and 0 bases, with 15 bases remaining between them. CDR3 length: 17 residues. Written as DNA, the CDR3 is TGCGCCAGCAGCCAAGAAGTTACCCGTCCGAGCTCCTACGAGCAGTACTTC. It encodes CASSQEVTRPSSYEQYF.

The chain uses TRBV2 and TRBJ1-1; D is unclear. Germline V gene lookup returns CDR1 SNHLY and CDR2 FYNNEI. V was trimmed by 7 bases and J by 0 bases, leaving 12 bases between them. The CDR3 is made up of 14 amino acids. CDR3 sequence (DNA): TGTGCCAGCACAGCAGGAAACATGAACACTGAAGCTTTCTTT. Translating it yields CASTAGNMNTEAFF.

This clone appeared once. The CDR3 loop is CASSLAGGGELFF. The CDR3 DNA is TGTGCCAGCAGTCTCGCGGGGGGCGGGGAGCTGTTTTTT. This chain uses TRBV28 with TRBJ2-2; 8 bases align to TRBD2. There are 13 residues in the CDR3. With V trimmed by 5 bases and J by 7 bases, 3 bases remained unmatched. Per germline, CDR1 MDHEN and CDR2 SYDVKM.

This chain joins TRBV27 and TRBJ1-5; a weak D match, TRBD1 (5 bases). The V gene lost 7 bases and the J gene lost 3 bases, with 16 bases spanning the gap. The CDR3 contains 15 residues. In germline, CDR1 is MNHEY, CDR2 SMNVEV (reference sequence). The CDR3 coding sequence is TGTGCCAGCAACGGACCCAGGGTCCCCAATCAGCCCCAGCATTTT. This encodes CASNGPRVPNQPQHF.

V is TRBV5-4 and J is TRBJ2-7, with 9 bases that match TRBD1. Germline V gives CDR1 SGHNT, CDR2 YYREEE (reference sequence). CDR3 length: 14 amino acids. After removal of 6 bases from V and 4 bases from J, the junction contained 8 bases not matched to a gene. The CDR3 bases are TGTGCCAGCAACTCCGGGACAGGGTTGTACGAGCAGTACTTC. This codes for CASNSGTGLYEQYF.

The J gene is TRBJ2-7, the V gene TRBV5-4; tentatively, D is TRBD1 (6 bases). V was trimmed by 0 bases and J by 4 bases, leaving 11 bases between them. CDR3 length: 14 residues. Germline loops: CDR1 SGHNT, CDR2 YYREEE (reference sequence). CDR3 nucleotide sequence: TGTGCCAGCAGCTTGGGACAGGAGAGGTACGAGCAGTACTTC. It yields the protein CASSLGQERYEQYF.